In its sample, the clone carrying this T cell receptor (beta chain) is medium-sized (0.01 to 0.1%). No antigen is known for it. The study's findings and limits: In terms of TCR gene usage, tumor memory CD4+ T cells clustered together with blood and lymph node memory CD4+ cells, as well as with lymph node naive CD4+ cells. Tumor Treg TCRs overlapped most with tumor naive CD4+ cells. Larger-cohort validation covered only one TCR beta V-J rearrangement.

Treg sorting used a CD4+CD25+CD127-/low gate. Full-length variable regions came from constant-region reverse primers plus semi-nested Nested Universal Primer A PCR. MiXCR, applied by TCRdb to the 5' RACE reads, yields one record per CDR3 protein. This table holds about 10,000 distinct CDR3 sequences, under 35% found once. This CDR3 has 16 residues. V was clipped by 3 bases and J by 6 bases; unmatched bases: 7. From germline, CDR1 is SGHRS and CDR2 YFSETQ. The V gene is TRBV5-1, the J gene TRBJ2-1, with 12 bases lining up with TRBD2. This sequence was found in a female donor with breast cancer. Sequencing was carried out using Tregs sorted from a lymph node. CDR3 amino acids: CASSSLAGGRGNEQFF. The CDR3 nucleotides read TGCGCCAGCAGCTCACTAGCGGGAGGCCGGGGCAATGAGCAGTTCTTC.